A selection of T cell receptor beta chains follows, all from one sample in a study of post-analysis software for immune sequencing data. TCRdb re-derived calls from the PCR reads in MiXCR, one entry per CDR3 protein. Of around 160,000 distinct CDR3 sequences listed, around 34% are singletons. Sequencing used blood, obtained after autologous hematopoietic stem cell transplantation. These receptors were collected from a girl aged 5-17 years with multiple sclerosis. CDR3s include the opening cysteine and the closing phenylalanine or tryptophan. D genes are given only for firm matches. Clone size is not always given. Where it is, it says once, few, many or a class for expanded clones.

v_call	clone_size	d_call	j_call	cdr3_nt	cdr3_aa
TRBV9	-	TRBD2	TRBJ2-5	TGTGCCAGCAGCGTAGGCGGGAGGCTACAAGAGACCCAGTACTTC	CASSVGGRLQETQYF
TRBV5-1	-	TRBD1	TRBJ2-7	TGCGCCAGCAGCATACGACAGGGTGGGGGATACGAGCAGTACTTC	CASSIRQGGGYEQYF
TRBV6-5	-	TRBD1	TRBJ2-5	TGTGCCAGCAGCTCCTCCTCGGACAGGGGACAAGAGACCCAGTACTTC	CASSSSSDRGQETQYF
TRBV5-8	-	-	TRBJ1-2	TGTGCCAGCAGCTTGGCCAGGGACCGCGGCTACACCTTC	CASSLARDRGYTF
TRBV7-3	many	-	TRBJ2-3	TGTGCCAGCAGCTTACGACGGGCGGGGAGCACAGATACGCAGTATTTT	CASSLRRAGSTDTQYF
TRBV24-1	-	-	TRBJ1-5	TGTGCCACCAGTGCCGAGGATCAGCCCCAGCATTTT	CATSAEDQPQHF
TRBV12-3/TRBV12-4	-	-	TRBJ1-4	TGTGCCAGCAGCCGAGGCGGGGTGGTGGCTGAAAAACTGTTTTTT	CASSRGGVVAEKLFF
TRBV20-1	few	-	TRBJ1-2	TGCAGTGCTAGTCCCCAACGGTATGGCTACACCTTC	CSASPQRYGYTF
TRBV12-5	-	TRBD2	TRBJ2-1	TGTGCTAGTGGTTTTGATGCGGGAGCGGGCTACAATGAGCAGTTCTTC	CASGFDAGAGYNEQFF
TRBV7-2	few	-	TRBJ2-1	TGTGCCAGCAGCTTAGTTTCGGGAGTGGACTACGATGAGCAGTTCTTC	CASSLVSGVDYDEQFF
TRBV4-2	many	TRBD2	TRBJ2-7	TGTGCCAGCAGCCAAGATGCCAGCGGGGCCTACGAGCAGTACTTC	CASSQDASGAYEQYF
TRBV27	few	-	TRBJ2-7	TGTGCCAGCAGTTTTCGGGATCCCCGGTCCAACGAGCAGTACTTC	CASSFRDPRSNEQYF
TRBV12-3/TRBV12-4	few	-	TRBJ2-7	TGTGCCAGCAGTTCTCGGGACTCGGACGAGCAGTACTTC	CASSSRDSDEQYF
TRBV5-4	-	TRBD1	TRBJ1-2	TGTGCCAGCAGCTGGGGACAGGAGGTTAATCCTAACTATGGCTACACCTTC	CASSWGQEVNPNYGYTF
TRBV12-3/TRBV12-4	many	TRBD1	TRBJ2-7	TGTGCCAGCAGTTTGGAACAGGGGATCAACGAGCAGTACTTC	CASSLEQGINEQYF
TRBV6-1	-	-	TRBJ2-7	TGTGCCAGCGCCCTCTACGAGCAGTACTTC	CASALYEQYF
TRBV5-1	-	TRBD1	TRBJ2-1	TGCGCCAGCAGCCCTGGGACAGTTGCTCCGAATGAGCAGTTCTTC	CASSPGTVAPNEQFF
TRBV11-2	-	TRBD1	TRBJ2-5	TGTGCCAGCAGCCTCTACGGGACAGCCGAGCGGGAGACCCAGTACTTC	CASSLYGTAERETQYF
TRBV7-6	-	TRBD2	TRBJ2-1	TGTGCCAGCAGTCCCCTGAGACTAGCGGGAGACCGGGAGCAGTTCTTC	CASSPLRLAGDREQFF
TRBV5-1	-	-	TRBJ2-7	TGCGCCAGCAGTCCTTGGGCGGAAGTCTCCTACGAGCAGTACTTC	CASSPWAEVSYEQYF
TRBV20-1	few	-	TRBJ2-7	TGCAGTGCTAGCAAGGGTAGGGGCTACGAGCAGTACTTC	CSASKGRGYEQYF
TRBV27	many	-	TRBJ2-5	TGTGCCAGCAGTTTATGGCAGGGTGGGATCCAGTACTTC	CASSLWQGGIQYF
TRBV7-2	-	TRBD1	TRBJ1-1	TGTGCCAGCAGCCGGGACAGGGGAAAAGACACTGAAGCTTTCTTT	CASSRDRGKDTEAFF
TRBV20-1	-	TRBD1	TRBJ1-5	TGCAGTGCTAGAGGGACAGGGTCCGGCAATCAGCCCCAGCATTTT	CSARGTGSGNQPQHF
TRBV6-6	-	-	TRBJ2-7	TGTGCCAGCGGTTACTCTGGGGGGAAAAACTCCTACGAGCAGTACTTC	CASGYSGGKNSYEQYF
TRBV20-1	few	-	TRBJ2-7	TGCAGTGCTGCGGGACAGTTCGGCCTGGACGAGCAGTACTTC	CSAAGQFGLDEQYF
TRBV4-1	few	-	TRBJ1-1	TGCGCCAGCAGCCCCGTACTCCGGGACATTCAATTCAACACTGAAGCTTTCTTT	CASSPVLRDIQFNTEAFF
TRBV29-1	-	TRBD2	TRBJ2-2	TGCAGCGTCGAGTCGGGGACTAGCCAAAACACCGGGGAGCTGTTTTTT	CSVESGTSQNTGELFF
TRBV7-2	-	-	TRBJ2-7	TGTGCCAACAGCTTAGTACGTAACGAGCAGTACTTC	CANSLVRNEQYF
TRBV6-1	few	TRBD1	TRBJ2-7	TGTGCCACCAGGACAGGCGTGCTTGCTGACGAGCAGTACTTC	CATRTGVLADEQYF
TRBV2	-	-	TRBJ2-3	TGTGCCAGCAGTGAGCAGGGGTTCCTAGACTCCCAGTATTTT	CASSEQGFLDSQYF
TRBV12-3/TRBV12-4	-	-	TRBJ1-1	TGTGCCAGCAGCAACCAACCACAGGGACACACTGAAGCTTTCTTT	CASSNQPQGHTEAFF
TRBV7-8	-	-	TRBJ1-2	TGTGCCAGCAGCTTAGCGCTTAGGGATGGCTACACCTTC	CASSLALRDGYTF
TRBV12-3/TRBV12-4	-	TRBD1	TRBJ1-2	TGTGCCAGCAGCAACGGGACAGGGCACTATGGCTACACCTTC	CASSNGTGHYGYTF
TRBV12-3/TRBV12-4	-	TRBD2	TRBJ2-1	TGTGCCAGCATGCGGGGACTAGCGGGAGGCTACTCCTACAATGAGCAGTTCTTC	CASMRGLAGGYSYNEQFF
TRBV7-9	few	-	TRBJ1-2	TGTGCCAGCAGCCGCTCGGGGCTGGATGGCTACACCTTC	CASSRSGLDGYTF
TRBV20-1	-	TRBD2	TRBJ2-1	TGCGGTGCTAACATAGCGGGACCGCAGGATGAGCAGTTCTTC	CGANIAGPQDEQFF
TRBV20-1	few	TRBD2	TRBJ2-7	TGCAGTGCTCCCGGGACTAGCGGGAGGGGGGACCCCTACGAGCAGTACTTC	CSAPGTSGRGDPYEQYF
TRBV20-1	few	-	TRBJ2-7	TGCAGTGCTACGGGACCGACCTCCTACGAGCAGTACTTC	CSATGPTSYEQYF
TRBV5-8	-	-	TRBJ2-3	TGTGCCAGCACCTCTTATCACTCAAGCACAGATACGCAGTATTTT	CASTSYHSSTDTQYF
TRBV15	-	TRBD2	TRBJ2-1	TGTGCCACCAGGAGCTTCCCGGGACTAAACTACAATGAGCAGTTCTTC	CATRSFPGLNYNEQFF
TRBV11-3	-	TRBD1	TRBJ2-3	TGTGCCAGCAGAACCAACAGGGGATATAGCACAGATACGCAGTATTTT	CASRTNRGYSTDTQYF
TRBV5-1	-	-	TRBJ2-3	TGCGCCGGCAGAGGCGAGCTTCGGTCAGATACGCAGTATTTT	CAGRGELRSDTQYF
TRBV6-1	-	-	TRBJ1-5	TGTGCCAGCAGTGATTGGACACAGCCCCAGCATTTT	CASSDWTQPQHF